This T cell receptor beta chain comes out of a study of blood T cell repertoires in COVID-19. Study in general: The United States, Italy and Spain supplied acute and convalescent COVID-19 samples.

Some clones are missing from TCRdb's copy, which holds only in-frame ones; the method was immunoSEQ multiplex PCR. The repertoire holds fewer than 40,000 clones, with about three quarters as singletons. V gave up 3 bases and J gave up 3 bases, with 9 bases separating them. The CDR3 is 13 amino acids. CDR1 and CDR2 from the germline V gene are LNHNV and YYDKDF (reference sequence). This clone was counted at least ten times. The receptor's source is a man in his 60s with acute or convalescent COVID-19. Sequencing was done on a sample of peripheral blood. This chain uses TRBV15 with TRBJ2-7; tentatively, D is TRBD1 (6 bases). The chain's CDR3 is CATSSGQRYEQYF. DNA for the CDR3: TGTGCCACCAGCAGCGGACAGCGCTACGAGCAGTACTTC.